Listed here are 9 T cell receptor beta chains from one sample, sequenced in a study of tumor-infiltrating lymphocytes in primary liver carcinoma. The template, around 520 ng total RNA, yielded TCR beta cDNA made with a constant-region primer. A slightly modified ARM-PCR protocol with three nested multiplex PCR rounds produced these TCR beta libraries. Rounds one and two of PCR, each of roughly 11 cycles, were primed with TRBV1-TRBV30 forward primers and a C-beta reverse primer. MiXCR, applied by TCRdb to the multiplex PCR reads, yields one record per CDR3 protein. The sample carries approximately 320,000 distinct CDR3 sequences, 58% recorded once. They got blood RNA out of unsorted whole blood and also pulled out germline DNA. The specimen was peripheral blood. The receptors come from a woman aged 30 to 39 with primary liver carcinoma and hepatitis B virus infection.

The chain is built from TRBV6-1 and TRBJ2-1; D uncertain. The ends were cut back, 2 bases at V and 4 bases at J, with 15 bases in the middle. Germline CDR1 is MNHNS and CDR2 is SASEGT. The CDR3 consists of 16 residues. The CDR3 spells CASSEFYVNFYNEQFF. Written as DNA, the CDR3 is TGTGCCAGCAGTGAATTTTATGTGAACTTTTACAATGAGCAGTTCTTC.

The chain uses TRBV9 and TRBJ2-1, with TRBD2 matching 7 bases. Trimming cost V 4 bases and J 7 bases; bases outside gene matches: 8. The CDR3 runs to 14 residues. CDR1 SGDLS and CDR2 YYNGEE come from the germline V gene. CDR3 coding DNA: TGTGCCAGCAGCCAAGTTCCCGGGAGGAATGAGCAGTTCTTC. It specifies CASSQVPGRNEQFF. Full variable domain (rest looked up from reference TRBV9 and TRBJ2-1): DSGVTQTPKHLITATGQRVTLRCSPRSGDLSVYWYQQSLDQGLQFLIQYYNGEERAKGNILERFSAQQFPDLHSELNLSSLELGDSALYFCASSQVPGRNEQFFGPGTRLTVL.

The chain combines TRBV29-1 with TRBJ2-5; TRBD2 matches at 7 bases. CDR3 size: 13 residues. From germline, CDR1 is SQVTM and CDR2 ANQGSEA. V was pared by 4 bases and J by 5 bases, with 7 bases of the junction left unmatched. The CDR3 here is CSVGGGTGETQYF. The CDR3 nucleotides read TGCAGCGTTGGGGGAGGGACGGGGGAGACCCAGTACTTC.

In this sample, this clonotype turned up a few times. The CDR3 loop is CASSDGHKSTQHF. CDR3 DNA: TGCGCCAGCAGTGATGGCCACAAGTCAACCCAGCATTTT. The chain joins TRBV10-2 to TRBJ1-5; unclear D gene. Trimming removed 3 bases from V and 11 bases from J, with 14 bases in between. Germline loops: CDR1 WSHSY, CDR2 SAAADI. The length of the CDR3 is 13 residues.

A note on this clonotype: A read error may explain this, as a much larger clone is one base away. The chain links TRBV12-3 or TRBV12-4 to TRBJ1-1; the D is unclear. Trimming stripped 3 bases from V and 7 bases from J, with 9 bases between. This CDR3 is built from 12 residues. The CDR3 coding sequence is TGTGCCAGCAGTTTTTTGGGGATTGAAGCTTTCTTT. Amino acid sequence: CASSFLGIEAFF.

Regarding this clonotype: A much larger clonotype is one base distant, so this may be a read error. V and J are TRBV29-1 and TRBJ2-7; TRBD2 matches 14 bases. Germline V lookup: CDR1 SQVTM, CDR2 ANQGSEA. The CDR3 spans 14 residues. Unmatched junction bases numbered 7, after V lost 6 bases and J lost 6 bases. The CDR3 DNA reads TGCAGCGTGGCGGGACTAGCGGGAGCGGGCGAGCAGTACTTC. Its translation: CSVAGLAGAGEQYF.

Regarding this clonotype: This may be a read error: a much more frequent sequence differs by one nucleotide. The V and J genes are TRBV29-1 and TRBJ1-1; TRBD1 matches at 7 bases. CDR1 is SQVTM, CDR2 ANQGSEA, per germline. The CDR3 covers 12 residues. The CDR3 DNA is TGCAGCGCTGAAGGGTGGGACAGTGAAGCTTTCTTT. Protein sequence: CSAEGWDSEAFF.

The chain is built from TRBV6-1 and TRBJ1-2; D uncertain. V lost 6 bases to trimming and J lost 12 bases, with 14 bases between them. CDR3 length: 11 amino acids. Germline lookup yields CDR1 MNHNS and CDR2 SASEGT. The CDR3 coding sequence is TGTGCCAGCAGCTGGAAAGGGTCCCACACCTTC. Translating gives CASSWKGSHTF.

The gene calls are TRBV6-1 and TRBJ2-1, with D possibly matching TRBD1 (6 bases). The CDR3 covers 17 residues. V shed 5 bases and J shed 1 base, with 18 bases lying between them. Germline CDR1 MNHNS, CDR2 SASEGT. CDR3 region: CASSINGGSASYNEQFF. The DNA of the CDR3 is TGTGCCAGCAGTATTAATGGGGGCTCGGCTTCCTACAATGAGCAGTTCTTC.